This is a list of T cell receptor beta chains from one sample in a study of shared clonotypes between healthy human individuals. Profiled with immunoSEQ multiplex PCR; TCRdb holds only in-frame clones, not every one. In the table there are around 980,000 clones, approximately 80% of which are singletons. Sequencing used memory CD4+ T cells from PBMCs. The origin of the receptors is a man aged 18 to 29 in good health. Some clones in this sample may be carry-over from other donors' samples. CDR3s include the opening cysteine and the closing phenylalanine or tryptophan. The order of the fields is CDR3 protein, CDR3 DNA, CDR3 length, J gene, V gene, D gene, clone size. The D gene is left open where the match is weak. Rows may omit the clone size; those that give it use once, few, many or a size class.

cdr3_aa: CASSFTGTESYEQYF
cdr3_nt: TGTGCCAGCAGCTTCACCGGGACAGAATCCTACGAGCAGTACTTC
cdr3_length: 15
j_call: TRBJ2-7
v_call: TRBV7-2
d_call: TRBD1
clone_size: NA

cdr3_aa: CASSQDHGSTYEQYF
cdr3_nt: TGCGCCAGCAGCCAAGACCATGGGAGTACCTACGAGCAGTACTTC
cdr3_length: 15
j_call: TRBJ2-7
v_call: TRBV4-1
d_call: NA
clone_size: NA

cdr3_aa: CASSERQSSSYEQYF
cdr3_nt: TGTGCCAGCAGTGAAAGACAGTCCTCCTCCTACGAGCAGTACTTC
cdr3_length: 15
j_call: TRBJ2-7
v_call: TRBV2
d_call: NA
clone_size: NA

cdr3_aa: CASSPEPGQGAKLFF
cdr3_nt: TGTGCCAGCAGCCCGGAACCGGGACAGGGGGCAAAACTGTTTTTT
cdr3_length: 15
j_call: TRBJ1-4
v_call: TRBV6-5
d_call: TRBD1
clone_size: few

cdr3_aa: CASSSTGGVAEAFF
cdr3_nt: TGTGCCAGCAGTTCGACAGGGGGCGTAGCTGAAGCTTTCTTT
cdr3_length: 14
j_call: TRBJ1-1
v_call: TRBV28
d_call: TRBD1
clone_size: NA

cdr3_aa: CASSLATVSYNEQFF
cdr3_nt: TGTGCCAGCAGCTTAGCTACAGTCTCCTACAATGAGCAGTTCTTC
cdr3_length: 15
j_call: TRBJ2-1
v_call: TRBV7-2
d_call: NA
clone_size: NA

cdr3_aa: CSVEQGAREQFF
cdr3_nt: TGCAGCGTTGAACAGGGGGCGCGGGAGCAGTTCTTC
cdr3_length: 12
j_call: TRBJ2-1
v_call: TRBV29-1
d_call: TRBD1
clone_size: NA

cdr3_aa: CASSTPGEPSPLHF
cdr3_nt: TGTGCCAGCAGTACCCCAGGGGAACCTTCACCCCTCCACTTT
cdr3_length: 14
j_call: TRBJ1-6
v_call: TRBV6-5
d_call: NA
clone_size: NA

cdr3_aa: CASSLAGQFSGANVLTF
cdr3_nt: TGTGCCAGCAGCTTAGCAGGACAGTTCTCTGGGGCCAACGTCCTGACTTTC
cdr3_length: 17
j_call: TRBJ2-6
v_call: TRBV11-2
d_call: NA
clone_size: few

cdr3_aa: CASSLNKGTGQPQHF
cdr3_nt: TGTGCCAGCAGTTTAAATAAGGGGACGGGGCAGCCCCAGCATTTT
cdr3_length: 15
j_call: TRBJ1-5
v_call: TRBV28
d_call: NA
clone_size: NA

cdr3_aa: CASSQGQVKHSGNTIYF
cdr3_nt: TGCGCCAGCAGCCAAGGGCAGGTTAAACACTCTGGAAACACCATATATTTT
cdr3_length: 17
j_call: TRBJ1-3
v_call: TRBV4-1
d_call: NA
clone_size: NA

cdr3_aa: CASSFSGIYQETQYF
cdr3_nt: TGCGCCAGCAGCTTTAGCGGGATATACCAAGAGACCCAGTACTTC
cdr3_length: 15
j_call: TRBJ2-5
v_call: TRBV5-1
d_call: TRBD2
clone_size: NA

cdr3_aa: CASSREWWARSSDEQFF
cdr3_nt: TGTGCCAGCAGTCGGGAGTGGTGGGCCCGTTCCTCCGATGAGCAGTTCTTC
cdr3_length: 17
j_call: TRBJ2-1
v_call: TRBV27
d_call: NA
clone_size: NA

cdr3_aa: CASSQSGRTVNTEAFF
cdr3_nt: TGTGCCAGCAGCCAGAGCGGACGGACAGTGAACACTGAAGCTTTCTTT
cdr3_length: 16
j_call: TRBJ1-1
v_call: TRBV4-2
d_call: NA
clone_size: NA

cdr3_aa: CASSLAQGNTDTQYF
cdr3_nt: TGTGCCAGCAGCTTAGCCCAGGGGAACACAGATACGCAGTATTTT
cdr3_length: 15
j_call: TRBJ2-3
v_call: TRBV7-9
d_call: NA
clone_size: NA

cdr3_aa: CASSPRIDSKLAVYGYTF
cdr3_nt: TGTGCCAGCTCACCACGTATAGATTCAAAGTTGGCGGTGTATGGCTACACCTTC
cdr3_length: 18
j_call: TRBJ1-2
v_call: TRBV18
d_call: NA
clone_size: NA

cdr3_aa: CAWSLTTEAFF
cdr3_nt: TGTGCCTGGAGTCTAACTACTGAAGCTTTCTTT
cdr3_length: 11
j_call: TRBJ1-1
v_call: TRBV30
d_call: NA
clone_size: NA

cdr3_aa: CASSQYRDVEKLFF
cdr3_nt: TGTGCCAGCAGCCAGTACCGGGACGTCGAAAAACTGTTTTTT
cdr3_length: 14
j_call: TRBJ1-4
v_call: TRBV4-2
d_call: NA
clone_size: NA

cdr3_aa: CASSPRRGEETQYF
cdr3_nt: TGTGCCAGCTCACCACGGAGGGGAGAAGAGACCCAGTACTTC
cdr3_length: 14
j_call: TRBJ2-5
v_call: TRBV18
d_call: NA
clone_size: NA

cdr3_aa: CASSQPVNTQETQYF
cdr3_nt: TGCGCCAGCAGTCAACCGGTTAATACCCAAGAGACCCAGTACTTC
cdr3_length: 15
j_call: TRBJ2-5
v_call: TRBV23-1
d_call: NA
clone_size: few

cdr3_aa: CASNMGTDTQYF
cdr3_nt: TGTGCCAGCAACATGGGGACAGATACGCAGTATTTT
cdr3_length: 12
j_call: TRBJ2-3
v_call: TRBV18
d_call: NA
clone_size: NA

cdr3_aa: CVTAANEQFF
cdr3_nt: TGTGTGACGGCAGCCAATGAGCAGTTCTTC
cdr3_length: 10
j_call: TRBJ2-1
v_call: TRBV28
d_call: NA
clone_size: NA

cdr3_aa: CASSYGPRTGSQPQHF
cdr3_nt: TGTGCCAGCAGCTACGGCCCGCGGACAGGGAGTCAGCCCCAGCATTTT
cdr3_length: 16
j_call: TRBJ1-5
v_call: TRBV5-6
d_call: TRBD1
clone_size: NA

cdr3_aa: CASSGDRGYEQYF
cdr3_nt: TGTGCCAGCAGCGGGGACAGGGGCTACGAGCAGTACTTC
cdr3_length: 13
j_call: TRBJ2-7
v_call: TRBV2
d_call: TRBD1
clone_size: few

cdr3_aa: CASSIRRGSQPQHF
cdr3_nt: TGTGCCAGTAGTATACGCAGGGGCAGCCAGCCCCAGCATTTT
cdr3_length: 14
j_call: TRBJ1-5
v_call: TRBV19
d_call: NA
clone_size: NA

cdr3_aa: CACSRLTGTAGYTF
cdr3_nt: TGTGCCTGCTCCCGGTTAACAGGGACAGCCGGCTACACCTTC
cdr3_length: 14
j_call: TRBJ1-2
v_call: TRBV30
d_call: TRBD1
clone_size: NA

cdr3_aa: CASSNRVVDQPQHF
cdr3_nt: TGTGCCAGTAGCAACAGGGTGGTGGATCAGCCCCAGCATTTT
cdr3_length: 14
j_call: TRBJ1-5
v_call: TRBV19
d_call: NA
clone_size: NA

cdr3_aa: CASSPWAREQYF
cdr3_nt: TGTGCCAGCAGCCCCTGGGCTCGAGAGCAGTACTTC
cdr3_length: 12
j_call: TRBJ2-7
v_call: TRBV11-2
d_call: NA
clone_size: NA

cdr3_aa: CSVTGLSGRWEKLFF
cdr3_nt: TGCAGCGTTACCGGGCTCTCGGGCAGATGGGAAAAACTGTTTTTT
cdr3_length: 15
j_call: TRBJ1-4
v_call: TRBV29-1
d_call: NA
clone_size: NA

cdr3_aa: CSVVGNTEAFF
cdr3_nt: TGCAGCGTTGTGGGGAACACTGAAGCTTTCTTT
cdr3_length: 11
j_call: TRBJ1-1
v_call: TRBV29-1
d_call: NA
clone_size: NA

cdr3_aa: CASIVQGRNQPQHF
cdr3_nt: TGTGCCAGCATTGTACAGGGCCGGAATCAGCCCCAGCATTTT
cdr3_length: 14
j_call: TRBJ1-5
v_call: TRBV28
d_call: NA
clone_size: NA

cdr3_aa: CASSSIPAYEQFF
cdr3_nt: TGTGCCAGCAGCTCAATACCTGCATATGAGCAGTTCTTC
cdr3_length: 13
j_call: TRBJ2-1
v_call: TRBV7-2
d_call: NA
clone_size: NA

cdr3_aa: CASSSGDRAYNEQFF
cdr3_nt: TGCGCCAGCAGCTCCGGGGACAGGGCCTACAATGAGCAGTTCTTC
cdr3_length: 15
j_call: TRBJ2-1
v_call: TRBV5-1
d_call: TRBD1
clone_size: NA

cdr3_aa: CASSSSGVQETQYF
cdr3_nt: TGTGCCAGCAGCTCTAGCGGGGTACAAGAGACCCAGTACTTC
cdr3_length: 14
j_call: TRBJ2-5
v_call: TRBV7-2
d_call: TRBD2
clone_size: NA

cdr3_aa: CASSIGTGAYGYTF
cdr3_nt: TGTGCCAGCAGTATAGGTACGGGAGCGTATGGCTACACCTTC
cdr3_length: 14
j_call: TRBJ1-2
v_call: TRBV28
d_call: NA
clone_size: NA

cdr3_aa: CATRGTVQETQYF
cdr3_nt: TGCGCCACCAGAGGGACAGTCCAAGAGACCCAGTACTTC
cdr3_length: 13
j_call: TRBJ2-5
v_call: TRBV5-1
d_call: TRBD1
clone_size: NA